The clone carrying this T cell receptor (beta chain) has ten or more counts. As yet, its antigen is unknown. The data were taken from a study of early T cells in non-severe SARS-CoV-2 infection. Study at large: Sequencing was performed on bulk RNA from unsorted whole blood, leaving chains unpaired.

Germline V gives CDR1 SGHVS, CDR2 FQNEAQ. The CDR3 spans 17 residues. V was pared by 1 base and J by 2 bases, with 12 bases between. Each single cDNA molecule received a unique molecular identifier. TCRdb called the 5' RACE reads again in MiXCR, with one record for every CDR3 protein. The sample includes 37,000 or so distinct CDR3 sequences, 4.5% to 7% seen only once; the top ten take roughly 25%. Whole-study findings and limits: Matching against VDJdb likely underestimated virus-specific expansions, favoring anti-spike CD8.

The clonotype was recovered from an adult who was a healthcare worker with PCR-confirmed SARS-CoV-2 infection or an uninfected control (not recorded which). The sample taken for sequencing was whole blood. The gene calls are TRBV7-8 and TRBJ2-6, with D maybe TRBD1 (6 bases). CDR3 bases: TGTGCCAGCAGCTTAGTCGGGGCAGGGGCTGGGGCCAACGTCCTGACTTTC. It translates to CASSLVGAGAGANVLTF. The full variable domain, with the rest looked up from reference TRBV7-8 and TRBJ2-6, is GAGVSQSPRYKVAKRGQDVALRCDPISGHVSLFWYQQALGQGPEFLTYFQNEAQLDKSGLPSDRFFAERPEGSVSTLKIQRTQQEDSAVYLCASSLVGAGAGANVLTFGAGSRLTVL.